These T cell receptor beta chains were read from a single sample in a study of post-analysis software for immune sequencing data. TCRdb called the PCR reads again in MiXCR, with one record for every CDR3 protein. The top ten clones hold roughly 12% of a sample with about 500,000 distinct CDR3 sequences, roughly 45% of them seen once. The sequenced material came from blood. The receptors were sampled from a girl between 10 and 17 years old with multiple sclerosis. Both conserved end residues are part of each CDR3. The D gene is left open where the match is weak. Some rows mark clone size as missing; the rest say once, few, many or name a class of expanded clone.

J gene: TRBJ2-7
clone size: once
D gene: TRBD1
V gene: TRBV20-1
CDR3 DNA: TGCAGTGCTGCCCGACCGGGACAGGGCAACAATGAGCAGTACTTC
CDR3 protein: CSAARPGQGNNEQYF

J gene: TRBJ2-7
clone size: once
D gene: -
V gene: TRBV6-5
CDR3 DNA: TGTGCCAGCAGTCCCACTATCGGGCTTTACGAGCAGTACTTC
CDR3 protein: CASSPTIGLYEQYF

J gene: TRBJ2-7
clone size: -
D gene: -
V gene: TRBV20-1
CDR3 DNA: TGCAGTGCTCGCCTTCCAGGGTGGAATCTTTACGAGCAGTACTTC
CDR3 protein: CSARLPGWNLYEQYF

J gene: TRBJ2-3
clone size: few
D gene: -
V gene: TRBV20-1
CDR3 DNA: TGCAGTGCTAGTGGACTGTACGGAGCGGAGTTTAGCACAGATACGCAGTATTTT
CDR3 protein: CSASGLYGAEFSTDTQYF

J gene: TRBJ1-4
clone size: -
D gene: TRBD1
V gene: TRBV6-6
CDR3 DNA: TGTGCCAGCACCACCGTGAGTGGGACAGGGTCGAAAAGACTGTTTTTT
CDR3 protein: CASTTVSGTGSKRLFF

J gene: TRBJ2-7
clone size: few
D gene: TRBD2
V gene: TRBV5-1
CDR3 DNA: TGCGCCAGCAGCTTGCCTTCTGGGACTAGCGGGAGTTTTCGTGAGCAGTACTTC
CDR3 protein: CASSLPSGTSGSFREQYF

J gene: TRBJ2-4
clone size: -
D gene: -
V gene: TRBV7-2
CDR3 DNA: TGTGCCAGCAGCTTAGGGTGGGGGAAAAACATTCAGTACTTC
CDR3 protein: CASSLGWGKNIQYF

J gene: TRBJ2-1
clone size: -
D gene: -
V gene: TRBV4-1
CDR3 DNA: TGCGCCAGCAGCCAAGCTCGCTCAGGATTAGCGCACAATGAGCAGTTCTTC
CDR3 protein: CASSQARSGLAHNEQFF

J gene: TRBJ2-1
clone size: -
D gene: -
V gene: TRBV5-1
CDR3 DNA: TGCGCCAGCAGCTTCTTATCACAACACCGACGTAATGAGCAGTTCTTC
CDR3 protein: CASSFLSQHRRNEQFF

J gene: TRBJ2-7
clone size: few
D gene: -
V gene: TRBV7-2
CDR3 DNA: TGTGCCAGCAGCTTAGCGGGAGAGTCCCCCTACGAGCAGTACTTC
CDR3 protein: CASSLAGESPYEQYF

J gene: TRBJ2-6
clone size: -
D gene: -
V gene: TRBV6-5
CDR3 DNA: TGTGCCAGCAGTTACTTAGTATCGGCGGTTGGCTCTGGGGCCAACGTCCTGACTTTC
CDR3 protein: CASSYLVSAVGSGANVLTF

J gene: TRBJ2-1
clone size: -
D gene: -
V gene: TRBV20-1
CDR3 DNA: TGCAGTGCTAGAGATGACGACGGGAACGTGCCCTACAATGAGCAGTTCTTC
CDR3 protein: CSARDDDGNVPYNEQFF

J gene: TRBJ1-2
clone size: -
D gene: -
V gene: TRBV7-9
CDR3 DNA: TGTGCCAGCAGCCCGGGATCTCGTTTGGGCTACACCTTC
CDR3 protein: CASSPGSRLGYTF

J gene: TRBJ2-1
clone size: few
D gene: TRBD2
V gene: TRBV20-1
CDR3 DNA: TGCAGTGCTCACCACGGACTAGCGGGAGAGGGAGAGCAGTTCTTC
CDR3 protein: CSAHHGLAGEGEQFF

J gene: TRBJ2-3
clone size: few
D gene: -
V gene: TRBV7-8
CDR3 DNA: TGTGCCAGCAGCTTAACGACAGGACTCACAGATACGCAGTATTTT
CDR3 protein: CASSLTTGLTDTQYF

J gene: TRBJ2-7
clone size: -
D gene: -
V gene: TRBV7-3
CDR3 DNA: TGTGCCAGCAGCCCGCAGGGGCAGGGTCTCTACGAGCAGTACTTC
CDR3 protein: CASSPQGQGLYEQYF

J gene: TRBJ2-7
clone size: few
D gene: -
V gene: TRBV7-3
CDR3 DNA: TGTGCCAGCAGCTTAACTTGGACAGCTGCCGAGCAGTACTTC
CDR3 protein: CASSLTWTAAEQYF

J gene: TRBJ1-5
clone size: -
D gene: -
V gene: TRBV5-1
CDR3 DNA: TGCGCCAGCAGCCCCGACCGGTCCGGAAAGCCCCAGCATTTT
CDR3 protein: CASSPDRSGKPQHF

J gene: TRBJ1-2
clone size: few
D gene: TRBD1
V gene: TRBV7-2
CDR3 DNA: TGTGCCAGCAGCCCTTTTTTGGGGCAGGGGGTTAATTACTATGGCTACACCTTC
CDR3 protein: CASSPFLGQGVNYYGYTF

J gene: TRBJ1-5
clone size: once
D gene: TRBD1
V gene: TRBV6-6
CDR3 DNA: TGTGCCAGCAGTTATCTGGGACAGCCGGCCAATCAGCCCCAGCATTTT
CDR3 protein: CASSYLGQPANQPQHF

J gene: TRBJ1-2
clone size: -
D gene: TRBD1
V gene: TRBV6-2/TRBV6-3
CDR3 DNA: TGTGCCAGCAGCTCCGGGACAGGCACTTTCTATGGCTACACCTTC
CDR3 protein: CASSSGTGTFYGYTF

J gene: TRBJ2-5
clone size: -
D gene: TRBD2
V gene: TRBV15
CDR3 DNA: TGTGCCACCAGCAGAGATGCGGGAGTGGGCCAAGAGACCCAGTACTTC
CDR3 protein: CATSRDAGVGQETQYF

J gene: TRBJ2-5
clone size: few
D gene: -
V gene: TRBV20-1
CDR3 DNA: TGCAGGGCCGAGCGGAGGGCCGGGTACCAAGAGACCCAGTACTTC
CDR3 protein: CRAERRAGYQETQYF

J gene: TRBJ2-1
clone size: -
D gene: -
V gene: TRBV9
CDR3 DNA: TGTGCCAGCAGCGTAGCTACCGGGTGGGAGCAGTTCTTC
CDR3 protein: CASSVATGWEQFF

J gene: TRBJ1-5
clone size: -
D gene: -
V gene: TRBV24-1
CDR3 DNA: TGTGCCACCAGTGATATAAACAGGAACCAGCCCCAGCATTTT
CDR3 protein: CATSDINRNQPQHF

J gene: TRBJ2-4
clone size: few
D gene: -
V gene: TRBV20-1
CDR3 DNA: TGCAGCCGCAGGGGGCTAGCGGGATCGCAGTACTTC
CDR3 protein: CSRRGLAGSQYF